This is a list of T cell receptor beta chains from one sample in a study of T cell responses to AZD1222 COVID-19 vaccine. The repertoire was sequenced with immunoSEQ multiplex PCR; TCRdb's copy has only in-frame clones and lacks some. The sample has just under 150,000 clones, about 92% seen once. The sequencing here drew on peripheral blood, taken 28 days after the second AZD1222 dose. All receptors derive from an adult who received the AZD1222 COVID-19 vaccine. Each CDR3 is given with its conserved first and last residue. D genes are given only for firm matches. Clone sizes are given selectively: once, few, many, or a class where the clone is expanded.

size	V	J	D	CDR3	DNA
.	TRBV4-1	TRBJ1-1	TRBD1	CASSLGQGNTEAFF	TGCGCCAGCAGCCTCGGACAGGGCAACACTGAAGCTTTCTTT
.	TRBV4-1	TRBJ2-7	.	CASSQDLTGGGERYEQYF	TGCGCCAGCAGCCAAGATCTTACAGGTGGCGGCGAGAGGTACGAGCAGTACTTC
.	TRBV9	TRBJ2-5	TRBD1	CASSVSMDRGETQYF	TGTGCCAGCAGCGTTTCCATGGACAGGGGAGAGACCCAGTACTTC
.	TRBV6-4	TRBJ2-1	.	CASSESGGGNEQFF	TGTGCCAGCAGTGAGTCCGGGGGCGGGAATGAGCAGTTCTTC
.	TRBV29-1	TRBJ1-2	TRBD1	CSVDSGQLMGYTF	TGCAGCGTTGATTCGGGACAGCTAATGGGCTACACCTTC
.	TRBV7-3	TRBJ2-3	.	CASSLRPLGDTQYF	TGTGCCAGCAGCTTAAGACCTTTGGGAGATACGCAGTATTTT
few	TRBV10-3	TRBJ2-6	.	CATFKGSGANVLTF	TGTGCCACCTTCAAGGGCTCTGGGGCCAACGTCCTGACTTTC
.	TRBV27	TRBJ2-3	TRBD2	CASSFSLAGGWFTDTQYF	TGTGCCAGCAGTTTTTCACTAGCGGGAGGGTGGTTCACAGATACGCAGTATTTT
once	TRBV6-6	TRBJ2-7	.	CASSYSSYEQYF	TGTGCCAGCAGTTACTCATCATACGAGCAGTACTTC
.	TRBV7-6	TRBJ1-1	.	CASSAPSSRHAFF	TGTGCCAGCAGCGCACCGAGTAGTCGCCACGCTTTCTTT
.	TRBV5-1	TRBJ1-5	.	CASSSAPSGGGNQPQHF	TGCGCCAGCAGCTCGGCCCCCAGCGGAGGGGGCAATCAGCCCCAGCATTTT
.	TRBV6-5	TRBJ2-1	.	CASSAMRSLYNEQFF	TGTGCCAGCAGCGCGATGAGGTCCCTCTACAATGAGCAGTTCTTC
.	TRBV7-9	TRBJ1-5	.	CASSRTEDQPQHF	TGTGCCAGCAGTCGAACAGAAGATCAGCCCCAGCATTTT
.	TRBV5-3	TRBJ1-1	.	CARSFRGPTEAFF	TGTGCCAGAAGCTTTCGGGGCCCCACTGAAGCTTTCTTT
.	TRBV10-2	TRBJ1-2	TRBD1	CASSEPPRGKNGYTF	TGCGCCAGCAGTGAGCCCCCCAGGGGGAAGAATGGCTACACCTTC
.	TRBV6-2/TRBV6-3	TRBJ1-5	TRBD1	CASSFSSHRGESQHF	TGTGCCAGCAGTTTTTCTTCCCACAGGGGAGAGTCCCAGCATTTT
once	TRBV13	TRBJ2-1	TRBD2	CASSLRLAEGNEQFF	TGTGCCAGCAGCTTAAGGCTAGCGGAGGGCAATGAGCAGTTCTTC
.	TRBV6-4	TRBJ2-1	.	CASSSGANNEQFF	TGTGCCAGCAGCTCGGGGGCGAACAATGAGCAGTTCTTC
.	TRBV11-1	TRBJ2-3	TRBD1	CASSLSRGTDTQYF	TGTGCCAGCAGCTTAAGCAGGGGGACAGATACGCAGTATTTT
.	TRBV18	TRBJ2-7	.	CASSPRGTEEQYF	TGTGCCAGCTCACCTAGGGGGACCGAAGAGCAGTACTTC
.	TRBV19	TRBJ2-5	TRBD2	CASSDRTSGEETQYF	TGTGCCAGTAGTGACCGGACTAGCGGGGAAGAGACCCAGTACTTC
.	TRBV5-1	TRBJ1-1	.	CASSLDGMNTEAFF	TGCGCCAGCAGCTTGGACGGGATGAACACTGAAGCTTTCTTT
.	TRBV4-2	TRBJ2-7	TRBD2	CASSQERTRPTLYF	TGTGCCAGCAGCCAAGAGAGGACTAGGCCTACGTTGTACTTC
.	TRBV9	TRBJ1-1	.	CASSPRGVFTEAFF	TGTGCCAGCAGCCCCCGCGGGGTCTTCACTGAAGCTTTCTTT
.	TRBV4-3	TRBJ1-6	.	CASSQESPGSSSPLHF	TGCGCCAGCAGCCAAGAAAGCCCGGGATCGAGCTCACCCCTCCACTTT
.	TRBV7-2	TRBJ1-5	.	CASSGTTNQPQHF	TGTGCCAGCAGCGGGACAACAAATCAGCCCCAGCATTTT
.	TRBV6-2/TRBV6-3	TRBJ1-5	TRBD1	CASSDRAYQPQHF	TGTGCCAGCAGTGACAGGGCCTATCAGCCCCAGCATTTT
.	TRBV11-2	TRBJ2-1	TRBD1	CASLGQGENEQFF	TGTGCCAGCTTGGGACAGGGGGAGAATGAGCAGTTCTTC
.	TRBV6-2/TRBV6-3	TRBJ2-7	.	CASSYALGPPRQDVSYEQYF	TGTGCCAGCAGTTACGCTTTGGGCCCCCCGCGACAGGACGTCTCCTACGAGCAGTACTTC
.	TRBV7-2	TRBJ1-5	TRBD1	CASSLGTGDQPQHF	TGTGCCAGCAGCTTAGGGACAGGGGATCAGCCCCAGCATTTT
.	TRBV27	TRBJ1-2	TRBD1	CASSSRGTGSHGYTF	TGTGCCAGCAGTTCTCGTGGGACAGGGTCTCATGGCTACACCTTC
.	TRBV5-1	TRBJ2-3	TRBD2	CASSLAGALTDTQYF	TGCGCCAGCAGCTTAGCGGGAGCCCTGACAGATACGCAGTATTTT
.	TRBV5-1	TRBJ2-7	.	CASSGRETYEQYF	TGCGCCAGCAGCGGCAGGGAGACCTACGAGCAGTACTTC
.	TRBV6-6	TRBJ1-2	TRBD1	CASSQKDRDGYTF	TGTGCCAGCAGCCAAAAAGACAGGGATGGCTACACCTTC
.	TRBV5-8	TRBJ1-1	TRBD1	CASSLGTGGDAAFF	TGTGCCAGCAGCTTGGGTACAGGGGGAGATGCGGCTTTCTTT
.	TRBV5-1	TRBJ1-2	TRBD1	CASSDPTGGDSRSYGYTF	TGCGCCAGCAGTGACCCGACAGGGGGCGATTCCCGAAGCTATGGCTACACCTTC
.	TRBV7-2	TRBJ2-7	.	CASSRRLAPSGEQYF	TGTGCCAGCAGCCGCCGGTTAGCACCTTCGGGGGAGCAGTACTTC
.	TRBV24-1	TRBJ1-1	TRBD1	CATSGTGGRAFF	TGTGCCACCAGTGGAACAGGGGGCCGAGCTTTCTTT
.	TRBV14	TRBJ2-1	.	CASSPALDLGEQFF	TGTGCCAGCAGCCCCGCCCTTGATTTAGGTGAGCAGTTCTTC
.	TRBV24-1	TRBJ2-1	TRBD2	CATSDVAGEGYNEQFF	TGTGCCACCAGTGATGTAGCGGGAGAGGGCTACAATGAGCAGTTCTTC
.	TRBV28	TRBJ1-4	TRBD1	CASTVDRAAEKLFF	TGTGCCAGCACCGTGGACAGGGCAGCCGAAAAACTGTTTTTT
.	TRBV3-1/TRBV3-2	TRBJ2-1	TRBD2	CASSPPRTSAEQFF	TGTGCCAGCAGCCCCCCCCGAACTAGCGCCGAGCAGTTCTTC
.	TRBV7-9	TRBJ2-7	.	CASSLGAYEQYF	TGTGCCAGCAGCTTGGGGGCCTACGAGCAGTACTTC
.	TRBV2	TRBJ1-1	TRBD1	CASSGVGQETMNTEAFF	TGTGCCAGCAGTGGGGTGGGACAGGAGACCATGAACACTGAAGCTTTCTTT
.	TRBV6-2/TRBV6-3	TRBJ2-3	.	CASSYRVTDTQYF	TGTGCCAGCAGTTACAGGGTCACAGATACGCAGTATTTT
.	TRBV7-2	TRBJ2-1	.	CASSLASGVYNEQFF	TGTGCCAGCAGCTTAGCGAGCGGAGTCTACAATGAGCAGTTCTTC
.	TRBV6-5	TRBJ2-1	.	CASRVLRDRNNEQFF	TGTGCCAGTCGGGTGCTAAGGGATCGGAACAATGAGCAGTTCTTC
.	TRBV9	TRBJ1-2	.	CASSPPSYGYTF	TGTGCCAGCAGCCCTCCCTCCTATGGCTACACCTTC
.	TRBV4-1	TRBJ1-6	.	CASSQDRAEPRIHF	TGCGCCAGCAGCCAAGATCGGGCGGAGCCGCGGATCCACTTT
.	TRBV9	TRBJ2-1	.	CASSVWGSSYNEQFF	TGTGCCAGCAGCGTATGGGGTAGCTCCTACAATGAGCAGTTCTTC
.	TRBV18	TRBJ2-5	.	CASSQTSGAPKETQYF	TGTGCCAGCTCACAGACGTCAGGGGCCCCCAAAGAGACCCAGTACTTC
.	TRBV14	TRBJ2-5	.	CASSHSWGARETQYF	TGTGCCAGCAGCCACTCCTGGGGGGCGCGAGAGACCCAGTACTTC
few	TRBV14	TRBJ1-2	.	CASSHGPAGYTF	TGTGCCAGCAGCCACGGACCCGCCGGCTACACCTTC
.	TRBV18	TRBJ2-5	.	CASSPQGLGQETQYF	TGTGCCAGCTCACCGCAAGGGTTGGGGCAAGAGACCCAGTACTTC
.	TRBV10-3	TRBJ2-2	TRBD2	CAIRKAGANTGELFF	TGTGCCATCAGAAAAGCGGGAGCGAACACCGGGGAGCTGTTTTTT
.	TRBV2	TRBJ2-1	.	CATAGSYNEQFF	TGTGCCACCGCAGGCTCCTACAATGAGCAGTTCTTC
.	TRBV5-1	TRBJ2-2	.	CASSLPQAGAGELFF	TGCGCCAGCAGCCTACCCCAGGCTGGGGCCGGGGAGCTGTTTTTT
.	TRBV7-9	TRBJ2-7	TRBD1	CASSLSYRGETYEQYF	TGTGCCAGCAGCTTAAGTTACAGGGGAGAGACCTACGAGCAGTACTTC
.	TRBV7-9	TRBJ1-5	TRBD1	CASSSDPGQGTRSNQPQHF	TGTGCCAGCAGCTCAGACCCGGGACAGGGCACGAGGAGCAATCAGCCCCAGCATTTT
.	TRBV7-8	TRBJ1-4	.	CASSLLEGNWGKLFF	TGTGCCAGCAGCTTATTGGAGGGGAATTGGGGAAAACTGTTTTTT